Below are 9 T cell receptor beta chains sequenced from a single sample in a study of T-cell memory formation after mild COVID-19. TCRdb re-called the 5' RACE reads through MiXCR, storing one row per CDR3 protein. The sample has about 600,000 distinct CDR3 sequences; 20% to 25% are singletons. Input material: PBMCs or a T cell subset sorted from them (not recorded which). The source of these receptors is an adult woman who had mild COVID-19 (a few samples of this study predate the infection). Cell type and time point are not known.

This clonotype was observed a few times. The genes are TRBV6-1 and TRBJ1-2, with 7 bases identical to TRBD1. The CDR3 runs 14 residues. Germline V lookup: CDR1 MNHNS, CDR2 SASEGT. The J segment lost 8 bases and the V segment lost 4 bases, leaving 10 bases of the junction unmatched. The CDR3 nucleotides read TGTGCCAGCAGTGCGCGACAGGGAGGCGCGGGCTACACCTTC. Translation: CASSARQGGAGYTF.

This chain uses TRBV6-5 with TRBJ1-1; tentative D call: TRBD1 (6 bases). Looked up from germline, CDR1 is MNHEY and CDR2 is SVGAGI. V was shortened by 7 bases and J by 2 bases, with 14 bases between the two germline ends. This CDR3 has 14 amino acids. The DNA for the CDR3 is TGTGCCAGCACCAGGACAGCTTCCAACACTGAAGCTTTCTTT. Translated, it gives CASTRTASNTEAFF.

This clonotype has a handful of counts. This rearrangement joins TRBV20-1 to TRBJ1-4; D is perhaps TRBD1 (5 bases). The CDR3 sequence is 17 residues long. Germline loops: CDR1 DFQATT, CDR2 SNEGSKA (reference sequence). Trimming shortened V by 0 bases and J by 6 bases, and 20 bases separated the two germline ends. CDR3 residues: CSARDFFRDAGYEKLFF. Here the CDR3 DNA reads TGCAGTGCTAGAGATTTTTTCAGGGACGCGGGGTATGAAAAACTGTTTTTT.

This clonotype was found many times. The chain employs TRBV20-1 and TRBJ2-1; D not resolved. The V gene lost 6 bases and the J gene lost 2 bases, with 11 bases spanning the gap. This CDR3 contains 13 residues. Per the germline V gene, CDR1 is DFQATT and CDR2 is SNEGSKA (reference sequence). CDR3 sequence (DNA): TGCAGTGCAAAGGTGGCGACCTACAATGAGCAGTTCTTC. Translation: CSAKVATYNEQFF.

This clonotype has just a few counts. The rearrangement joins TRBV9 to TRBJ1-2, with a weak D call TRBD1 (6 bases). Germline V lookup: CDR1 SGDLS, CDR2 YYNGEE. Trimming removed 4 bases at V and 6 bases at J, with 19 bases between. CDR3 length equals 15 residues. The CDR3 protein is CASSPPETGSNGYTF. CDR3 nucleotides: TGTGCCAGCAGCCCCCCGGAGACAGGCAGTAATGGCTACACCTTC.

There are a few counts of this clonotype. The chain combines TRBV4-3 with TRBJ2-3; D unclear. V was cut by 0 bases and J by 6 bases, with 16 bases left in between. In germline, CDR1 is LGHNA, CDR2 YSLEER. The CDR3 spans 16 residues. CDR3 nucleotides: TGCGCCAGCAGCCAAGATCCCAAACTGTTTCGGGATACGCAGTATTTT. Its protein product is CASSQDPKLFRDTQYF.

This rearrangement joins TRBV7-9 to TRBJ1-6; 7 nucleotides agree with TRBD1. The CDR3 has 15 residues. Germline V CDR1 and CDR2: SEHNR, FQNEAQ (reference sequence). V was pared by 5 bases and J by 6 bases, with 7 bases of the junction left unmatched. CDR3 bases: TGTGCCAGCAGCATACGGCAGGGGGGTAATTCACCCCTCCACTTT. Translating gives CASSIRQGGNSPLHF.

The chain employs TRBV7-2 and TRBJ2-1; 7 bases are shared with TRBD2. This CDR3 is built from 14 residues. The germline CDR1 and CDR2 sequences are SGHTA and FQGNSA. V trimming: 2 bases; J trimming: 6 bases; junction bases outside the gene matches: 4. DNA for the CDR3: TGTGCCAGCAGCTTAACAACTAGCGCCAATGAGCAGTTCTTC. Encoded protein: CASSLTTSANEQFF.

V usage is TRBV7-2 and J usage is TRBJ2-3, with TRBD2 matching 11 bases. This CDR3 has 17 residues. Trimming cost V 5 bases and J 4 bases; bases outside gene matches: 11. Germline V gives CDR1 SGHTA, CDR2 FQGNSA. DNA of the CDR3: TGTGCCAGCAGCACCCCTCTGACTAGCGGGACCGCAGATACGCAGTATTTT. It specifies CASSTPLTSGTADTQYF.